This T cell receptor beta chain was recorded in a study of regulatory T cells in long-lasting Graves disease. Study information: Patients met the persistent Graves' disease definition after over 5 years of antithyroid drugs with positive TSH receptor antibodies. Broader study findings: There was favoring of TRBV28, TRBJ1-2 and TRBJ2-5 in persistent disease.

This clonotype was counted many times. Its antigen remains unidentified. Time point defined: persistent/refractory GD, antithyroid drugs over 5 years with positive TRAb. From RNA extracted from PBMCs, the TCR library was made. In Xi'an, China, an endocrinology department was the source of patients. In building TCR beta libraries, iRepertoire HTBI primers were used together with Arm-PCR of CDR3 regions. TCRdb re-called the multiplex PCR reads through MiXCR, storing one row per CDR3 protein. The repertoire holds around 400,000 distinct CDR3 sequences, with around 20% as singletons. Between the trimmed V and J ends, which lost 5 bases and 2 bases, there was a span of 18 bases. The V gene's germline CDR1 is SGHVS and CDR2 FQNEAQ. This CDR3 contains 16 residues.

The origin of this receptor is a female donor with Graves disease. The sample consisted of peripheral blood mononuclear cells (PBMCs), taken when the disease was refractory, from a patient treated with antithyroid drugs. The chain couples TRBV7-8 to TRBJ1-2; D is uncertain. CDR3 sequence reads: CASSQLVGNMNYGYTF. The CDR3 DNA reads TGTGCCAGCAGCCAATTAGTTGGGAATATGAACTATGGCTACACCTTC.